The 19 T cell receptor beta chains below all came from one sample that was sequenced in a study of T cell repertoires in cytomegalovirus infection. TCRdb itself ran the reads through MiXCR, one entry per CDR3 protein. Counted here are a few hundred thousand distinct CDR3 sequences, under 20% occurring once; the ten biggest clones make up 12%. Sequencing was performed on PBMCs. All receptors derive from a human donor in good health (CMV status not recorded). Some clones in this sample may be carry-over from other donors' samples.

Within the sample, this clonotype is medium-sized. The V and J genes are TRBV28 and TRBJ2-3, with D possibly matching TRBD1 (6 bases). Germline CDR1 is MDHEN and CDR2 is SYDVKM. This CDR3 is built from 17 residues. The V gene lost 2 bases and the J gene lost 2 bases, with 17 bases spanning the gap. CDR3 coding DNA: TGTGCCAGCAGTTTACAGGGGCAGAGGGCGGACACAGATACGCAGTATTTT. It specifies CASSLQGQRADTDTQYF.

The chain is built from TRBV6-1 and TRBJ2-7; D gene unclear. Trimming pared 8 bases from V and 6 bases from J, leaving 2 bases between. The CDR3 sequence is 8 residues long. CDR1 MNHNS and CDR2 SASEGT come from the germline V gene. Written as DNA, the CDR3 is TGTGCCAGCGGCGAGCAGTACTTC. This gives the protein CASGEQYF.

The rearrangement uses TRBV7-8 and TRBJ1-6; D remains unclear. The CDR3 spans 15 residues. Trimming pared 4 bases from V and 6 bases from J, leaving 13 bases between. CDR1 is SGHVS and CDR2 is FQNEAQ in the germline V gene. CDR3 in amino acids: CASSSRTPGNSPLHF. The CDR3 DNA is TGTGCCAGCAGCTCGAGGACCCCGGGTAATTCACCCCTCCACTTT. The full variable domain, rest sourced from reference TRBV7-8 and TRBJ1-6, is GAGVSQSPRYKVAKRGQDVALRCDPISGHVSLFWYQQALGQGPEFLTYFQNEAQLDKSGLPSDRFFAERPEGSVSTLKIQRTQQEDSAVYLCASSSRTPGNSPLHFGNGTRLTVT.

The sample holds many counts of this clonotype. In DNA, the CDR3 is TGTGCCAGCAGCAGGGCGGGGGACAATGAGCAGTTCTTC. This codes for CASSRAGDNEQFF. J is TRBJ2-1 and V is TRBV7-2; 7 bases match TRBD2. This CDR3 has 13 amino acids. Germline CDR1 is SGHTA and CDR2 is FQGNSA. Trimming took 5 bases from V and 5 from J; bases not matched to a gene: 3. The entire variable domain, with the rest obtained from reference TRBV7-2 and TRBJ2-1, is as follows: GAGVSQSPSNKVTEKGKDVELRCDPISGHTALYWYRQSLGQGLEFLIYFQGNSAPDKSGLPSDRFSAERTGGSVSTLTIQRTQQEDSAVYLCASSRAGDNEQFFGPGTRLTVL.

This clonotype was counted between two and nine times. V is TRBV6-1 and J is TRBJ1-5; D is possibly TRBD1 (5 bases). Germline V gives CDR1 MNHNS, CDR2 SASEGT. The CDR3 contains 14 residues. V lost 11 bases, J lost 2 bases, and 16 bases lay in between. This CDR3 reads CAGSAGRGNQPQHF. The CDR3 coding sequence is TGTGCCGGATCCGCGGGGCGCGGCAATCAGCCCCAGCATTTT.

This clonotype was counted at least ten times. The CDR3 DNA reads TGCAGTGCCATGGTAGGGGGTAACTATGGCTACACCTTC. It specifies CSAMVGGNYGYTF. The chain joins TRBV20-1 to TRBJ1-2, with a tentative D call TRBD1 (6 bases). The CDR3 is made up of 13 amino acids. The V gene's germline CDR1 is DFQATT and CDR2 SNEGSKA (reference sequence). Deletions cut 6 bases from V and 1 base from J, with 12 bases between.

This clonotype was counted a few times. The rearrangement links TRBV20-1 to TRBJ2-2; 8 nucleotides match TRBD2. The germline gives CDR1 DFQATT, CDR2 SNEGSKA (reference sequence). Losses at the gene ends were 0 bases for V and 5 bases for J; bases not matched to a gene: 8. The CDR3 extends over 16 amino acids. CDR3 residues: CSARDLTSGGTGELFF. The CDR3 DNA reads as TGCAGTGCTAGAGATTTGACCAGCGGGGGAACCGGGGAGCTGTTTTTT.

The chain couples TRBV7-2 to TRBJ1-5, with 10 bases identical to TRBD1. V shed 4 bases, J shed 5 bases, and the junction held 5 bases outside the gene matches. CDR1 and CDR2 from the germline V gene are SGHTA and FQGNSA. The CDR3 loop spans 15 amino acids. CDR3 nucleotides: TGTGCCAGCAGCTGGGGGACAGGGGATTATCAGCCCCAGCATTTT. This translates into CASSWGTGDYQPQHF.

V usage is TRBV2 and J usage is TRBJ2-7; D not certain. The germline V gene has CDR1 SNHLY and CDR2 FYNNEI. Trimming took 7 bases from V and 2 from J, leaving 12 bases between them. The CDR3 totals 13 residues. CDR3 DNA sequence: TGTGCCAGCAAAGAAACACGTACCTACGAGCAGTACTTC. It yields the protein CASKETRTYEQYF.

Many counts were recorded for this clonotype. The CDR3 loop is CASSRQGARTEAFF. The DNA of the CDR3 is TGTGCCAGCAGTAGACAGGGGGCGCGAACTGAAGCTTTCTTT. This chain connects TRBV7-2 to TRBJ1-1; 10 nucleotides line up with TRBD1. The CDR3 covers 14 residues. Germline CDR1 and CDR2: SGHTA and FQGNSA. Unmatched junction bases numbered 6, after V lost 6 bases and J lost 5 bases.

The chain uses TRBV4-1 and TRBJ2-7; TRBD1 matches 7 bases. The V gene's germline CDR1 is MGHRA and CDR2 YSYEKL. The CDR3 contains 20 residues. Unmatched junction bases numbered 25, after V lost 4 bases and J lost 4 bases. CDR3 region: CASSPYRIYRGEGVVYEQYF. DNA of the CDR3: TGCGCCAGCAGCCCCTACAGAATTTACAGGGGCGAAGGGGTGGTGTACGAGCAGTACTTC.

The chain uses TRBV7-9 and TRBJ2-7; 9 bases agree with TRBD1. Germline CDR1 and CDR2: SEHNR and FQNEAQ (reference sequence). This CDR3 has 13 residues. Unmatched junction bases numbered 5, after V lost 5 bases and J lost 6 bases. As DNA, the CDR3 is TGTGCCAGCAGCCCAGGGACAGGGTTCGAGCAGTACTTC. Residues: CASSPGTGFEQYF.

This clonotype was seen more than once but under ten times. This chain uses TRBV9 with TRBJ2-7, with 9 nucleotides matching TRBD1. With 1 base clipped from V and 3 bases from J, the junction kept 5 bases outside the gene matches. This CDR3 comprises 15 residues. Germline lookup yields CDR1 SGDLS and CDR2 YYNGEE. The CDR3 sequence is CASSVHGTGNYEQYF. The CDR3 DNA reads TGTGCCAGCAGCGTACACGGGACAGGGAACTACGAGCAGTACTTC.

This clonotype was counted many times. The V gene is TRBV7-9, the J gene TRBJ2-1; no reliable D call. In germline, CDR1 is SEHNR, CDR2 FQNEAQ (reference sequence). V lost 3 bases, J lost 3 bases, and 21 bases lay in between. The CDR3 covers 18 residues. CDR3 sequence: CASSFRPQGIGYYNEQFF. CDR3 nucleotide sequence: TGTGCCAGCAGCTTTCGTCCCCAAGGAATTGGGTACTACAATGAGCAGTTCTTC.

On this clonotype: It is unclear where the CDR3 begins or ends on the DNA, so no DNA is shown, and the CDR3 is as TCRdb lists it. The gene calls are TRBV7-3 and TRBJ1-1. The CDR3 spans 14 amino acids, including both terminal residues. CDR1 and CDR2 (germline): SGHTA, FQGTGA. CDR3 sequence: CASSSSTMNTEAFF.

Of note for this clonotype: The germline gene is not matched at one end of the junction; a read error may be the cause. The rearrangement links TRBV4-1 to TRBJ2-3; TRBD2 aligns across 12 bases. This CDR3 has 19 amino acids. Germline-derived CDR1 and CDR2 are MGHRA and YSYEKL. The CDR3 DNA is TGCGTCAGCAGCCAAGATATCACTAGCGGGGGGAACCCCACAGATACGCAGTATTTT. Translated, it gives CVSSQDITSGGNPTDTQYF.

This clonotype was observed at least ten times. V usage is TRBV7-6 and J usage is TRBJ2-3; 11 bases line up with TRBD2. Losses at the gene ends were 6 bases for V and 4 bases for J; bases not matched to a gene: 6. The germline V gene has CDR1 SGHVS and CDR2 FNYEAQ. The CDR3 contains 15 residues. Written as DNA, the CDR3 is TGTGCCAGCAGTTACCGACTAGCGGGGTCAGATACGCAGTATTTT. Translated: CASSYRLAGSDTQYF.

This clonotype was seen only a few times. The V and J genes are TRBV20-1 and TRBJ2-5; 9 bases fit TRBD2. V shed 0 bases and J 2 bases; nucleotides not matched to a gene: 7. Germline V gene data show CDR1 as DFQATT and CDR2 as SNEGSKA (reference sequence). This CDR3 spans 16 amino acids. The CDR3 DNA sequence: TGCAGTGCTAGAGATGCCCAGCGGGGGGATCAAGAGACCCAGTACTTC. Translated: CSARDAQRGDQETQYF.

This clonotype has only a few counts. CDR3 sequence reads: CASSPDRDGYTF. The CDR3, as DNA: TGTGCCAGCAGCCCCGACAGGGACGGCTACACCTTC. The rearrangement uses TRBV11-2 and TRBJ1-2, with 7 bases that match TRBD1. The junction had 5 bases not matched to a gene; V was cut back by 5 bases and J by 8 bases. The CDR3 totals 12 residues. In germline, CDR1 is SGHAT, CDR2 FQNNGV.